This is a list of T cell receptor beta chains from one sample in a study of OX40 agonist ivuxolimab in advanced cancers. TCRdb's copy holds only in-frame clones and misses some; the assay was immunoSEQ multiplex PCR. Counted here are about 75,000 clones, 90% occurring once; the ten biggest clones make up roughly 0.37%. The source material was CD4+ or CD8+ T cells sorted from blood, sampled in a trial of the OX40 agonist ivuxolimab. The receptors stem from an adult with an advanced solid tumor such as melanoma, head and neck, liver or kidney cancer. The CDR3 runs from the conserved cysteine through the conserved F or W. The order of the fields is D gene, V gene, clone size, J gene, CDR3 protein, CDR3 DNA. The D gene is left open where the match is weak. Clone size is not always given. Where it is, it says once, few, many or a class for expanded clones.

D: NA
V: TRBV5-8
size: NA
J: TRBJ2-5
CDR3: CASSFGSQETQYF
DNA: TGTGCCAGCAGCTTCGGTAGTCAAGAGACCCAGTACTTC

D: TRBD1
V: TRBV28
size: NA
J: TRBJ1-4
CDR3: CASSLRLTGREGEKLFF
DNA: TGTGCCAGCAGTTTACGGTTGACAGGGAGGGAAGGGGAAAAACTGTTTTTT

D: NA
V: TRBV7-9
size: NA
J: TRBJ1-1
CDR3: CASSFQKNTEAFF
DNA: TGTGCCAGCAGCTTTCAGAAGAACACTGAAGCTTTCTTT

D: NA
V: TRBV7-2
size: once
J: TRBJ2-7
CDR3: CASSLIQSRPSEQYF
DNA: TGTGCCAGCAGCTTGATTCAGAGCCGTCCCTCCGAGCAGTACTTC

D: NA
V: TRBV9
size: NA
J: TRBJ2-7
CDR3: CASSVSSSPGTFYEQYF
DNA: TGTGCCAGCAGCGTAAGCTCCTCACCCGGGACCTTCTACGAGCAGTACTTC

D: NA
V: TRBV2
size: once
J: TRBJ1-2
CDR3: CASWERGGHYGYTF
DNA: TGTGCCAGCTGGGAAAGGGGGGGGCACTATGGCTACACCTTC

D: NA
V: TRBV5-1
size: once
J: TRBJ2-7
CDR3: CASSLRRDSYEQYF
DNA: TGCGCCAGCAGCTTGCGTCGTGACTCCTACGAGCAGTACTTC

D: NA
V: TRBV5-1
size: NA
J: TRBJ2-5
CDR3: CASSLVLEETQYF
DNA: TGCGCCAGCAGCTTGGTTCTAGAGGAGACCCAGTACTTC

D: TRBD1
V: TRBV27
size: NA
J: TRBJ1-5
CDR3: CASSLTGGNQPQHF
DNA: TGTGCCAGCAGTCTTACAGGGGGCAATCAGCCCCAGCATTTT

D: NA
V: TRBV9
size: once
J: TRBJ2-2
CDR3: CASSAAGKGHDTGELFF
DNA: TGTGCCAGCAGCGCGGCGGGGAAAGGGCACGACACCGGGGAGCTGTTTTTT

D: NA
V: TRBV5-1
size: NA
J: TRBJ2-5
CDR3: CASTRNGETQYF
DNA: TGCGCCAGCACACGGAACGGGGAGACCCAGTACTTC

D: NA
V: TRBV28
size: once
J: TRBJ1-1
CDR3: CASSLGRESYTFF
DNA: TGTGCCAGCAGTTTAGGCAGGGAGTCGTATACTTTCTTT

D: NA
V: TRBV6-5
size: NA
J: TRBJ2-1
CDR3: CASRKGTFNEQFF
DNA: TGTGCCAGCAGGAAAGGGACTTTCAATGAGCAGTTCTTC

D: TRBD1
V: TRBV7-6
size: once
J: TRBJ2-1
CDR3: CASSLRDRGPEQFF
DNA: TGTGCCAGCAGCTTACGGGACAGGGGGCCTGAGCAGTTCTTC

D: NA
V: TRBV5-4
size: NA
J: TRBJ1-5
CDR3: CASSLDSLGDQPQHF
DNA: TGTGCCAGCAGCTTGGACAGCTTGGGCGATCAGCCCCAGCATTTT

D: NA
V: TRBV28
size: NA
J: TRBJ1-4
CDR3: CASSVGTATNEKLFF
DNA: TGTGCCAGCAGCGTCGGGACGGCAACTAATGAAAAACTGTTTTTT

D: NA
V: TRBV19
size: NA
J: TRBJ1-2
CDR3: CASSIGQAAYGYTF
DNA: TGTGCCAGTAGTATAGGCCAGGCGGCCTATGGCTACACCTTC

D: NA
V: TRBV15
size: NA
J: TRBJ1-2
CDR3: CATSRAGAGYTF
DNA: TGTGCCACCAGCAGAGCGGGCGCCGGCTACACCTTC

D: NA
V: TRBV30
size: NA
J: TRBJ2-3
CDR3: CAWSVGGSDTQYF
DNA: TGTGCCTGGAGTGTAGGAGGGTCAGATACGCAGTATTTT

D: TRBD1
V: TRBV6-5
size: once
J: TRBJ2-5
CDR3: CASRETGPLETQYF
DNA: TGTGCCAGCAGAGAGACAGGGCCGTTGGAGACCCAGTACTTC

D: NA
V: TRBV7-2
size: NA
J: TRBJ2-7
CDR3: CASSLVRDGTYEQYF
DNA: TGTGCCAGCAGCTTAGTTCGGGACGGCACCTACGAGCAGTACTTC

D: TRBD2
V: TRBV18
size: NA
J: TRBJ2-2
CDR3: CASSPSVAGTNTGELFF
DNA: TGTGCCAGCTCACCAAGCGTAGCGGGGACGAACACCGGGGAGCTGTTTTTT

D: TRBD2
V: TRBV11-2
size: once
J: TRBJ2-3
CDR3: CASSLRLAGVDTQYF
DNA: TGTGCCAGCAGCTTAAGGCTAGCGGGAGTAGATACGCAGTATTTT

D: NA
V: TRBV27
size: NA
J: TRBJ2-1
CDR3: CASSPRGAEVYNEQFF
DNA: TGTGCCAGCAGTCCACGTGGAGCCGAGGTTTACAATGAGCAGTTCTTC

D: NA
V: TRBV19
size: NA
J: TRBJ1-2
CDR3: CASKEPGPLYYGYTF
DNA: TGTGCCAGTAAAGAACCGGGTCCCCTCTACTATGGCTACACCTTC

D: NA
V: TRBV5-1
size: NA
J: TRBJ1-3
CDR3: CASSLGGPVSGNTIYF
DNA: TGCGCCAGCAGCTTGGGGGGGCCCGTCTCTGGAAACACCATATATTTT

D: TRBD2
V: TRBV5-4
size: NA
J: TRBJ2-2
CDR3: CASSRGGRAGTGELFF
DNA: TGTGCCAGCAGTAGGGGCGGGAGGGCCGGTACCGGGGAGCTGTTTTTT

D: TRBD2
V: TRBV10-3
size: NA
J: TRBJ2-7
CDR3: CAISGSGLAGKEQYF
DNA: TGTGCCATCAGTGGATCGGGACTAGCGGGGAAAGAGCAGTACTTC

D: TRBD2
V: TRBV7-2
size: NA
J: TRBJ2-3
CDR3: CASSLEQLAGGPRDTQYF
DNA: TGTGCCAGCAGCCTCGAACAACTAGCGGGAGGGCCTCGAGATACGCAGTATTTT

D: NA
V: TRBV18
size: NA
J: TRBJ2-5
CDR3: CASSPPSVETQYF
DNA: TGTGCCAGCTCACCCCCGTCAGTAGAGACCCAGTACTTC

D: NA
V: TRBV7-9
size: NA
J: TRBJ2-5
CDR3: CASSPTNPRETQYF
DNA: TGTGCCAGCAGCCCGACCAATCCCCGAGAGACCCAGTACTTC

D: TRBD1
V: TRBV19
size: NA
J: TRBJ2-1
CDR3: CASRPGQTYNEQFF
DNA: TGTGCCAGTAGGCCGGGACAGACCTACAATGAGCAGTTCTTC

D: NA
V: TRBV5-8
size: NA
J: TRBJ2-7
CDR3: CASAYDVGEQYF
DNA: TGTGCCAGTGCCTACGACGTGGGAGAGCAGTACTTC

D: TRBD2
V: TRBV30
size: few
J: TRBJ2-3
CDR3: CAWSVGLAGGPGDTQYF
DNA: TGTGCCTGGAGTGTAGGGCTAGCGGGAGGGCCGGGGGATACGCAGTATTTT

D: NA
V: TRBV20-1
size: NA
J: TRBJ2-3
CDR3: CSAPLGDTQYF
DNA: TGCAGTGCTCCCCTGGGGGATACGCAGTATTTT

D: NA
V: TRBV29-1
size: few
J: TRBJ1-5
CDR3: CSVLSGDNQPQHF
DNA: TGCAGCGTTTTATCAGGGGACAATCAGCCCCAGCATTTT

D: NA
V: TRBV5-5
size: NA
J: TRBJ2-7
CDR3: CASSLWHEQYF
DNA: TGTGCCAGCAGCTTGTGGCACGAGCAGTACTTC

D: TRBD1
V: TRBV15
size: NA
J: TRBJ1-6
CDR3: CATSRETGHNSPLHF
DNA: TGTGCCACCAGCAGGGAGACAGGGCATAATTCACCCCTCCACTTT

D: NA
V: TRBV10-3
size: NA
J: TRBJ2-2
CDR3: CAISSSAGLNTGELFF
DNA: TGTGCCATCAGTTCTTCAGCGGGCCTGAACACCGGGGAGCTGTTTTTT

D: NA
V: TRBV28
size: NA
J: TRBJ2-3
CDR3: CASTTPGGYTDTQYF
DNA: TGTGCCAGCACCACTCCCGGGGGATACACAGATACGCAGTATTTT

D: NA
V: TRBV6-1
size: NA
J: TRBJ1-1
CDR3: CASRRQGTTEAFF
DNA: TGTGCCAGCAGGCGGCAGGGGACCACTGAAGCTTTCTTT